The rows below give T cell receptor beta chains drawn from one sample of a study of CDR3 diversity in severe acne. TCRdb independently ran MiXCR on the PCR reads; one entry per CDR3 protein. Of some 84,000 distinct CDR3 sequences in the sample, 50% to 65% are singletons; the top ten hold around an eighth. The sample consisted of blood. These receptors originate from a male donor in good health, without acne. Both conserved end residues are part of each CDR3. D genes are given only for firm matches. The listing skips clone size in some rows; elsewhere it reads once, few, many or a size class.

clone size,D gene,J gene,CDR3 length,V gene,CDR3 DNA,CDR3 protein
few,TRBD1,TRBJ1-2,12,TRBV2,TGTGCCAGCAGGGAGGGGGCGGATGGCTACACCTTC,CASREGADGYTF
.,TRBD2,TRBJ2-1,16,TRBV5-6,TGTGCCAGCAGCTCCCGGACTAGCGGGAGAGGGAATGAGCAGTTCTTC,CASSSRTSGRGNEQFF
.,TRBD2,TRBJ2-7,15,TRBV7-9,TGTGCCAGCAGCCCGGGACTAGCGGGACAGGGCGAGCAGTACTTC,CASSPGLAGQGEQYF
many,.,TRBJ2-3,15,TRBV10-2,TGCGCCAGCAGTGAGGTAGGGCTGACCACAGATACGCAGTATTTT,CASSEVGLTTDTQYF
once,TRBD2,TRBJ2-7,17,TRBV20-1,TGCAGTGCTAACACGGGGGGGAAACTAGCGGGAACCTACGAGCAGTACTTC,CSANTGGKLAGTYEQYF
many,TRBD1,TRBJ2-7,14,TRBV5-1,TGCGCCAGCCCTCCCCGGGACAGGGACTACGAGCAGTACTTC,CASPPRDRDYEQYF
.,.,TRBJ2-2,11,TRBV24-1,TGTGCCACCAGTGACCCCGGGGAGCTGTTTTTT,CATSDPGELFF
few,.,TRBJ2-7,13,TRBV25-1,TGTGCCAGCAGTGCTGGGGCCACCTACGAGCAGTACTTC,CASSAGATYEQYF
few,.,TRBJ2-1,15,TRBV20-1,TGCAGTGCTAGAAGGGACATGAGCTCCTACAATGAGCAGTTCTTC,CSARRDMSSYNEQFF
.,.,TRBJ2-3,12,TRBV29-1,TGCAGCGTTCCCGGGTCAACGGATACGCGGTATTTT,CSVPGSTDTRYF
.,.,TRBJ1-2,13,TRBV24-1,TGTGCCAGCAGCCAAGAGTCCACCTCAGGCTACACCTTC,CASSQESTSGYTF
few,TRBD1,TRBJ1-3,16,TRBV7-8,TGTGCCAGCAGCCCGACTGGACAGGCGTCTGGAAACACCATATATTTT,CASSPTGQASGNTIYF
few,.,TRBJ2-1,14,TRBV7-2,TGTGCCAGCAGCTTAGGCAGGGCCTACAATGAGCAGTTCTTC,CASSLGRAYNEQFF
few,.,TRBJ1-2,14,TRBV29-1,TGCAGCGTGGGAGTGATAGGGGATGGGTTGGGCTACACCTTC,CSVGVIGDGLGYTF
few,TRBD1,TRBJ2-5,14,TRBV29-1,TGCAGCGGCCGGGACAGGGGGCTAGGAAAGACCCAGTACTTC,CSGRDRGLGKTQYF
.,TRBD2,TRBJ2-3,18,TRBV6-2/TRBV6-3,TGTGCCAGCAACGGACTAGCGGGGGAATTTAGGGGCACAGATACGCAGTATTTT,CASNGLAGEFRGTDTQYF
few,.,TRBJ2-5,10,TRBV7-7,TGTGCCACGGGTAGGGAGACCCAGTACTTC,CATGRETQYF
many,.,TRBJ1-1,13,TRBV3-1,TGTGCCAGCACCCCAAGAAGGGCCACTGAAGCTTTCTTT,CASTPRRATEAFF
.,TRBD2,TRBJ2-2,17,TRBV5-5,TGTGCCAGCAGTTCACTGCCTCTAGCGGGAAACACCGGGGAGCTGTTTTTT,CASSSLPLAGNTGELFF
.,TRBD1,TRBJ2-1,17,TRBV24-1,TGTGCCACCAGTGCCCCCCTGGGACAGGGCCCCTACAATGAGCAGTTCTTC,CATSAPLGQGPYNEQFF
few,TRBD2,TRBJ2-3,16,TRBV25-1,TGTGCCAGCAGTGAAGGGACTAGCGGGGGGGCAGATACGCAGTATTTT,CASSEGTSGGADTQYF
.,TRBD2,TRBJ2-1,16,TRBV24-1,TGTGCCACCAGTGATGGACTAGCGGGGACCTACAATGAGCAGTTCTTC,CATSDGLAGTYNEQFF
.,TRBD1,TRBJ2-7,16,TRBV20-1,TGCAGTGCTAGAGATATGGGACAGGGGGCCCACTACGAGCAGTACTTC,CSARDMGQGAHYEQYF
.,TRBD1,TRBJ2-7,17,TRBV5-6,TGTGCCAGCAGCTTGAGGACAGGGGGTCCGACGACCAACGAGCAGTACTTC,CASSLRTGGPTTNEQYF
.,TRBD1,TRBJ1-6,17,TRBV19,TGTGCCAGTAGTCCAGCAGGGGGGACGGAAGGTAATTCACCCCTCCACTTT,CASSPAGGTEGNSPLHF
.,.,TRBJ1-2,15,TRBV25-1,TGTGCCAGCAGCTGGGGGCTTGGCAACGAGTATGGCTACACCTTC,CASSWGLGNEYGYTF
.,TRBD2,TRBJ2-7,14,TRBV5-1,TGCGCCAGCAGCTTACTACTAGCGGGAGACGAGCAGTACTTC,CASSLLLAGDEQYF
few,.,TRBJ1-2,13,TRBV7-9,TGTGCCAGCAGCCCTACAGGATCCGATGGCTACACCTTC,CASSPTGSDGYTF
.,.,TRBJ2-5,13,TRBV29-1,TGCAGCGTTGAAACGGGGACGGAGGAGACCCAGTACTTC,CSVETGTEETQYF
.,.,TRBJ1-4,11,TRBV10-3,TGTGCCATCAGTGAAGATGAAAAACTGTTTTTT,CAISEDEKLFF
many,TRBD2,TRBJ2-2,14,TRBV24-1,TGTGCCACTGAGGGAGGGATTGACTCCGGGGAGCTGTTTTTT,CATEGGIDSGELFF
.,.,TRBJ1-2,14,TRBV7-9,TGTGCCAGCAGCTCCGGTCGCCACGGCGGAGGCTACACCTTC,CASSSGRHGGGYTF